The rows below give T cell receptor beta chains drawn from one sample of a study of blood T cell repertoires in COVID-19. Some clones are missing from TCRdb's copy, which holds only in-frame ones; the method was immunoSEQ multiplex PCR. The sample includes around 250,000 clones, around 90% of them seen just once. Sequencing used peripheral blood. These receptors were taken from a woman between 70 and 85 years old with active or convalescent COVID-19. Each CDR3 is given with its conserved first and last residue. D genes are given only for firm matches. The size field is filled for only some rows; it gives once, few, many or a size class.

cdr3_nt: TGTGCCAGCAGCCTACGACAGGGTGAAGCTTTCTTT; cdr3_aa: CASSLRQGEAFF; clone_size: .; d_call: TRBD1; j_call: TRBJ1-1; v_call: TRBV7-9
cdr3_nt: TGTGCCAGCAGCTTGCAGGGTACCACAGATACGCAGTATTTT; cdr3_aa: CASSLQGTTDTQYF; clone_size: .; d_call: .; j_call: TRBJ2-3; v_call: TRBV5-5
cdr3_nt: TGCGCCAGCAGCACGGGACAGGGAGGTGGTGAGGAGCAGTTCTTC; cdr3_aa: CASSTGQGGGEEQFF; clone_size: .; d_call: TRBD1; j_call: TRBJ2-1; v_call: TRBV5-1
cdr3_nt: TGTGCCAGTAGTACCCGACCGACACGCTTTTCCTCCACAGATACGCAGTATTTT; cdr3_aa: CASSTRPTRFSSTDTQYF; clone_size: .; d_call: .; j_call: TRBJ2-3; v_call: TRBV19
cdr3_nt: TGTGCCAGCCTGGGGTCGGGAGGAAACACCATATATTTT; cdr3_aa: CASLGSGGNTIYF; clone_size: .; d_call: .; j_call: TRBJ1-3; v_call: TRBV3-1/TRBV3-2
cdr3_nt: TGTGCCAGCAGCTCGTCTAGCGGGGCCCACGGAGTGACCCAGTACTTC; cdr3_aa: CASSSSSGAHGVTQYF; clone_size: few; d_call: TRBD2; j_call: TRBJ2-5; v_call: TRBV11-3
cdr3_nt: TGCGCCAGCAGCCCGAGAGGCGGCCTGAATGGCTACACCTTC; cdr3_aa: CASSPRGGLNGYTF; clone_size: .; d_call: .; j_call: TRBJ1-2; v_call: TRBV5-1
cdr3_nt: TGTGCCAGCAGCGAGGAGGACAGGGGTGAGAATGGCTACACCTTC; cdr3_aa: CASSEEDRGENGYTF; clone_size: .; d_call: TRBD1; j_call: TRBJ1-2; v_call: TRBV9
cdr3_nt: TGTGCCAGCAGTACCAGGGGGCACGGTGGCTACACCTTC; cdr3_aa: CASSTRGHGGYTF; clone_size: .; d_call: TRBD1; j_call: TRBJ1-2; v_call: TRBV25-1
cdr3_nt: TGTGCCATCAGTGAAGGGGTAGGGACTGAAGCTTTCTTT; cdr3_aa: CAISEGVGTEAFF; clone_size: .; d_call: .; j_call: TRBJ1-1; v_call: TRBV10-3
cdr3_nt: TGTGCCAGCAGTTACATGTTCCCGTCCCCAGATACGCAGTATTTT; cdr3_aa: CASSYMFPSPDTQYF; clone_size: .; d_call: .; j_call: TRBJ2-3; v_call: TRBV6-5
cdr3_nt: TGTGCCAGCATTAATGGCAGGTTCAGCTCCTATAATTCACCCCTCCACTTT; cdr3_aa: CASINGRFSSYNSPLHF; clone_size: .; d_call: .; j_call: TRBJ1-6; v_call: TRBV7-8
cdr3_nt: TGTGCCACCAGTGCCGTGGAGGGCAGGCCCCAGCATTTT; cdr3_aa: CATSAVEGRPQHF; clone_size: .; d_call: .; j_call: TRBJ1-5; v_call: TRBV24-1
cdr3_nt: TGTGCCACCCTGACAGGGGAATACGGCTACACCTTC; cdr3_aa: CATLTGEYGYTF; clone_size: .; d_call: TRBD1; j_call: TRBJ1-2; v_call: TRBV2
cdr3_nt: TGTGCCAGCAGTCCGCTGGACAGTACTCAGCCCCAGCATTTT; cdr3_aa: CASSPLDSTQPQHF; clone_size: .; d_call: .; j_call: TRBJ1-5; v_call: TRBV7-2
cdr3_nt: TGTGCCAGCAGCTTGGGGAGCGGCTACACCTTC; cdr3_aa: CASSLGSGYTF; clone_size: .; d_call: .; j_call: TRBJ1-2; v_call: TRBV5-6
cdr3_nt: TGTGCCAGCACCACAGGGACCCACGAGCAGTACTTC; cdr3_aa: CASTTGTHEQYF; clone_size: .; d_call: .; j_call: TRBJ2-7; v_call: TRBV12-3/TRBV12-4
cdr3_nt: TGTGCCAGCAGCCAAGTTAGGGGTCGAGCGGGACAAGAGACCCAGTACTTC; cdr3_aa: CASSQVRGRAGQETQYF; clone_size: .; d_call: TRBD2; j_call: TRBJ2-5; v_call: TRBV3-1/TRBV3-2
cdr3_nt: TGTGCCAGCTCACCTCCCTCAGGGACAAAATTCGAGCAGTACTTC; cdr3_aa: CASSPPSGTKFEQYF; clone_size: .; d_call: .; j_call: TRBJ2-7; v_call: TRBV18
cdr3_nt: TGCGCCAGCAGCCAAGATAACGGAGGGTATGGCTACACCTTC; cdr3_aa: CASSQDNGGYGYTF; clone_size: .; d_call: .; j_call: TRBJ1-2; v_call: TRBV4-3
cdr3_nt: TGCGCCAGCAGCCAAGGAAATAGCGAGTACAATGAGCAGTTCTTC; cdr3_aa: CASSQGNSEYNEQFF; clone_size: .; d_call: .; j_call: TRBJ2-1; v_call: TRBV4-1
cdr3_nt: TGTGCCAGCAGTACCCGGACAGCATATGGCTACACCTTC; cdr3_aa: CASSTRTAYGYTF; clone_size: .; d_call: .; j_call: TRBJ1-2; v_call: TRBV6-2/TRBV6-3
cdr3_nt: TGTGCCAGCAGCTTTGATAGTTACAATGAGCAGTTCTTC; cdr3_aa: CASSFDSYNEQFF; clone_size: .; d_call: .; j_call: TRBJ2-1; v_call: TRBV7-9
cdr3_nt: TGTGCCAGCACTCGCGGGACAGGGGCCCGAGTAAGGAATTCACCCCTCCACTTT; cdr3_aa: CASTRGTGARVRNSPLHF; clone_size: .; d_call: TRBD1; j_call: TRBJ1-6; v_call: TRBV6-6
cdr3_nt: TGTGCCAGCATAGGAATGCCCCACTCGGGGGCTTTCTTT; cdr3_aa: CASIGMPHSGAFF; clone_size: .; d_call: .; j_call: TRBJ1-1; v_call: TRBV27
cdr3_nt: TGTGCCAGCAGTCCTAGACTGCTGGGCACAGATACGCAGTATTTT; cdr3_aa: CASSPRLLGTDTQYF; clone_size: .; d_call: .; j_call: TRBJ2-3; v_call: TRBV6-6
cdr3_nt: TGTGCCAGCAGTCGACGCCCTACCGGGACAGGGGGTAATTCACCCCTCCACTTT; cdr3_aa: CASSRRPTGTGGNSPLHF; clone_size: .; d_call: TRBD1; j_call: TRBJ1-6; v_call: TRBV27
cdr3_nt: TGTGCCAGCAGTCCATACGGGGTCCGGGAGACAGATGAAAAACTGTTTTTT; cdr3_aa: CASSPYGVRETDEKLFF; clone_size: .; d_call: .; j_call: TRBJ1-4; v_call: TRBV27
cdr3_nt: TGTGCCAGCAGCAAAGGAGGGGGTTGGGGTTCCTACCCTGGAAACACCATATATTTT; cdr3_aa: CASSKGGGWGSYPGNTIYF; clone_size: .; d_call: .; j_call: TRBJ1-3; v_call: TRBV21-1
cdr3_nt: TGTGCCAGTGGGGACATAAACTATGGCTACACCTTC; cdr3_aa: CASGDINYGYTF; clone_size: few; d_call: .; j_call: TRBJ1-2; v_call: TRBV19
cdr3_nt: TGTGCCAGCTCACCTTGGGGCTCCCAAGAGACCCAGTACTTC; cdr3_aa: CASSPWGSQETQYF; clone_size: .; d_call: .; j_call: TRBJ2-5; v_call: TRBV18
cdr3_nt: TGTGCCAGCAGCTTTAGAACAGGGTATGGGGGTGAGCAGTTCTTC; cdr3_aa: CASSFRTGYGGEQFF; clone_size: .; d_call: .; j_call: TRBJ2-1; v_call: TRBV7-2
cdr3_nt: TGTGCCAGCAGTCCTCTTGCCACAGACTACTCTGGGGCCAACGTCCTGACTTTC; cdr3_aa: CASSPLATDYSGANVLTF; clone_size: .; d_call: .; j_call: TRBJ2-6; v_call: TRBV27
cdr3_nt: TGTGCCAGCAGTGTCCATGAGGGATACCAAGAGACCCAGTACTTC; cdr3_aa: CASSVHEGYQETQYF; clone_size: .; d_call: .; j_call: TRBJ2-5; v_call: TRBV6-2/TRBV6-3
cdr3_nt: TGTGCCAGCAGTGAAGCATGGGGGACAGGGGGCTCCTACTATGGCTACACCTTC; cdr3_aa: CASSEAWGTGGSYYGYTF; clone_size: .; d_call: TRBD1; j_call: TRBJ1-2; v_call: TRBV6-1
cdr3_nt: TGTGCCAGCAAAGACAGGGCCGGAGAAAAACTGTTTTTT; cdr3_aa: CASKDRAGEKLFF; clone_size: .; d_call: TRBD1; j_call: TRBJ1-4; v_call: TRBV6-1
cdr3_nt: TGTGCCAGCAGCTTCGGACAGGGGAGCGGGGAGCTGTTTTTT; cdr3_aa: CASSFGQGSGELFF; clone_size: .; d_call: TRBD1; j_call: TRBJ2-2; v_call: TRBV7-2
cdr3_nt: TGTGCCAGCAGCAAAGGCGGGGGGCAGTACTTC; cdr3_aa: CASSKGGGQYF; clone_size: .; d_call: .; j_call: TRBJ2-7; v_call: TRBV21-1
cdr3_nt: TGCAGTGCTCCAGAAGTCGGGGTACAGTACTTC; cdr3_aa: CSAPEVGVQYF; clone_size: .; d_call: .; j_call: TRBJ2-7; v_call: TRBV20-1
cdr3_nt: TGTGCCAGCAGCTTAGGAGTGGGACAGGGGTTACCCCTCCACTTT; cdr3_aa: CASSLGVGQGLPLHF; clone_size: .; d_call: TRBD1; j_call: TRBJ1-6; v_call: TRBV7-9
cdr3_nt: TGCAGCGTTGTGGCATACGAGCAGTACTTC; cdr3_aa: CSVVAYEQYF; clone_size: .; d_call: .; j_call: TRBJ2-7; v_call: TRBV29-1